This T cell receptor (beta chain) was captured by sequencing in a study of T cell repertoires in aging, cancer and after chemotherapy. General study findings and limits: Across the chemotherapy interval, each cancer cohort showed higher median generation probability, suggesting thymic rebound.

Peripheral blood genomic DNA, not sorted cells or RNA, was the template. This CDR3 spans 15 amino acids. V lost 5 bases, J lost 5 bases, and 9 bases stayed unmatched. The germline CDR1 and CDR2 sequences are SGHTA and FQGNSA. Rearranged V-D-J TRB sequences were amplified with a mixed TRB-A/B primer pool. MiXCR, run by TCRdb on the multiplex PCR reads, gives a single entry per CDR3 protein. The sample holds over 2,500 distinct CDR3 sequences, nearly 60% seen once. Worth noting for this clonotype: What it binds is unknown.

Sample: blood. This TCR came from a human donor with a solid tumor. This chain links TRBV7-2 with TRBJ2-7; TRBD1 aligns across 10 bases. The chain's CDR3 is CASSLPGQGNDEQYF. In DNA form, the CDR3 reads TGTGCCAGCAGCCTTCCGGGACAGGGGAACGACGAGCAGTACTTC.